This record covers a single TCR beta chain. The V end was cut by 0 bases, the J end by 4 bases, with 12 bases between. Per germline, CDR1 LGHDT and CDR2 YNNKEL (reference sequence). The CDR3 sequence is 15 residues long. Per the original methods: Counts of nucleated cells, estimated from reference gene primer amplification, were obtained. Only in-frame clones appear in the TCRdb table, and some are missing; sequencing was by immunoSEQ multiplex PCR. For V, J and clone size, that table is used; D and trimming come from the DNA. The table records more than 10,000 clones, roughly four fifths of them present only once. This entry is derived from a study of blood T cell repertoires in COVID-19. Overall study: Sites in the United States, Italy and Spain provided acute and convalescent COVID-19 samples. T cells, B-cell-depleted T cells, or PBMCs supplied cDNA or gDNA.

The clonotype originates from a man aged 40-50 years with active or convalescent COVID-19. The sample comprised peripheral blood. This sequence joins TRBV3-1 (or the pseudogene TRBV3-2) and TRBJ1-2, with D unclear. In nucleotides, the CDR3 is TGTGCCAGCAGCCAAGATTCCGCGCGAAGCTATGGCTACACCTTC. Encoded protein: CASSQDSARSYGYTF.